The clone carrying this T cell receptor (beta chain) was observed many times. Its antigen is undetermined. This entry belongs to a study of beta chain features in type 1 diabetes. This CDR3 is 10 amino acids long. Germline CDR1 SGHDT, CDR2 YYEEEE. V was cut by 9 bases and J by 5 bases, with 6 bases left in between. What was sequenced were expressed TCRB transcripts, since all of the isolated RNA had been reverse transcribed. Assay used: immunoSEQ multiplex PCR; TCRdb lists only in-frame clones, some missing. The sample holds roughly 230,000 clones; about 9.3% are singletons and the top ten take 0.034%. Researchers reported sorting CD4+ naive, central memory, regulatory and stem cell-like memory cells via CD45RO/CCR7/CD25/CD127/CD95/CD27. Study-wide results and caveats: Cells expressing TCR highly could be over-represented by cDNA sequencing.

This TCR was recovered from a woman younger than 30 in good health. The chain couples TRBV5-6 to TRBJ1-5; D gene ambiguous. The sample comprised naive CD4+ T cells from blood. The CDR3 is CATADQPQHF. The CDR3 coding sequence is TGTGCCACCGCAGATCAGCCCCAGCATTTT.